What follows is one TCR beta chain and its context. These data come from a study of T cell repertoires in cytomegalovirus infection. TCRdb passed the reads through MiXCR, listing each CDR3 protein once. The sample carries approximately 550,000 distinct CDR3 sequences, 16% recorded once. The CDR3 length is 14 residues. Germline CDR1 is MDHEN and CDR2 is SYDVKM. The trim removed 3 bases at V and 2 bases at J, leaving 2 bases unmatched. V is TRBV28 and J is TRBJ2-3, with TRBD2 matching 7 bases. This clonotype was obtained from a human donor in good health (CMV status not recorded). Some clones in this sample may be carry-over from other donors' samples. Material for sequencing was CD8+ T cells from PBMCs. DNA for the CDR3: TGTGCCAGCAGTTTTCTAGCGGACACAGATACGCAGTATTTT. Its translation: CASSFLADTDTQYF.